This TCR beta chain emerged from a study of blood T cell repertoires in COVID-19. Whole-study context: Donors in the United States, Italy and Spain gave samples during acute or convalescent COVID-19. From T cells, B-cell-depleted T cells, or PBMCs came the material, which was cDNA or gDNA.

Profiling relied on immunoSEQ multiplex PCR, and the TCRdb table lists in-frame clones only, not all of them. The sample contains approximately 210,000 clones, approximately 84% of which appear only once. This CDR3 has 15 residues. V gave up 4 bases and J gave up 5 bases, with 17 bases separating them. Germline V lookup: CDR1 LGHDT, CDR2 YNNKEL (reference sequence). V gene TRBV3-1 (or the pseudogene TRBV3-2) combines with J gene TRBJ2-5, with unresolved D. The receptor was derived from a man between 35 and 55 years old with active or convalescent COVID-19. Specimen: peripheral blood. CDR3 DNA: TGTGCCAGCAGCCCCGACAACAATCTCCCTGAGACCCAGTACTTC. This gives the protein CASSPDNNLPETQYF.